This record looks at one T cell receptor (beta chain) sequence and its context. Its specificity is unknown. These data belong to a study of cytomegalovirus exposure and HLA in healthy donors. Study-level results: Some public TCRs appeared in many individuals, while most sequences were rare. The investigators catalogued 150 to 200 TCR beta chains as cytomegalovirus-associated. The classifier, whose performance was assessed in both the original and validation cohorts, reportedly diagnosed cytomegalovirus status with high specificity and sensitivity.

Trimming shortened V by 4 bases and J by 5 bases, and 14 bases separated the two germline ends. Looked up from germline, CDR1 is MNHNS and CDR2 is SASEGT. The CDR3 runs 14 residues. Vbeta (60) and Jbeta (13) primers were used in the PCR. TCRdb's table, derived via immunoSEQ multiplex PCR, lists solely in-frame clones and lacks some. The sample includes 160,000 or so clones, approximately 80% of them seen just once. The chain couples TRBV6-1 to TRBJ2-5; a possible D gene is TRBD2 (7 bases). The sample consisted of PBMCs. The source is a man younger than 35 in good health and CMV-seropositive. In nucleotides, the CDR3 is TGTGCCAGCAGTGTGTGGGGGGGCGGTGAGACCCAGTACTTC. Protein product: CASSVWGGGETQYF.